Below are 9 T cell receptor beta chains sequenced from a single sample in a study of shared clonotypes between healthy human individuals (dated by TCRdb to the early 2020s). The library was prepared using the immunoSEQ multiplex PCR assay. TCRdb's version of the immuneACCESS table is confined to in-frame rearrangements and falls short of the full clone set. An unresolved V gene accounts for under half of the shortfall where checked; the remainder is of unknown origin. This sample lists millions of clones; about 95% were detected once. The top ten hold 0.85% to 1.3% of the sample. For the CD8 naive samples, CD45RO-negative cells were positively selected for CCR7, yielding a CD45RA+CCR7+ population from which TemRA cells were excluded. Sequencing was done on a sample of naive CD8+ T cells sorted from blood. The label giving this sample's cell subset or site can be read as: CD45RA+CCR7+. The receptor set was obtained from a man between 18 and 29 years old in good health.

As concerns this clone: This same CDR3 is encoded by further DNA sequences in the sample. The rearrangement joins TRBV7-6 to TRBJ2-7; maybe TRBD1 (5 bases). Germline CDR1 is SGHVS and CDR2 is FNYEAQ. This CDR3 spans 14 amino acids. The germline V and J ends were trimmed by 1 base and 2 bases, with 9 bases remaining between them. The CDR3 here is CASSLGSGPYEQYF. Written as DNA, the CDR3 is TGTGCCAGCAGCTTAGGGTCAGGGCCCTACGAGCAGTACTTC.

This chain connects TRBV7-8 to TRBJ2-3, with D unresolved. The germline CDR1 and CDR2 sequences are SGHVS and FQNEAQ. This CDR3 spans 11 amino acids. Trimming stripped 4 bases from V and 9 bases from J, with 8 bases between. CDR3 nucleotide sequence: TGTGCCAGCAGCTGGGGTGGGACGCAGTATTTT. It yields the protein CASSWGGTQYF.

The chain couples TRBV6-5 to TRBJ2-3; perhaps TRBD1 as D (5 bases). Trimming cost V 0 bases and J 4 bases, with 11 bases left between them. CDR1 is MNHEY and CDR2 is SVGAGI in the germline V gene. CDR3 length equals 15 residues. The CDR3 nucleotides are TGTGCCAGCAGTTACTCGCAGGGTTCGGCAGATACGCAGTATTTT. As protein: CASSYSQGSADTQYF.

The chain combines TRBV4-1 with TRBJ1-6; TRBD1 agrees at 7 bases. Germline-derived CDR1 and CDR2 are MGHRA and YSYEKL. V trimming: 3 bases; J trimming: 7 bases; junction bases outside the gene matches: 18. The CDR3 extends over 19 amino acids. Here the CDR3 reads CASSQFTPAQGSRNSPLHF. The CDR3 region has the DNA TGCGCCAGCAGCCAGTTCACCCCGGCACAGGGGTCGCGAAATTCACCCCTCCACTTT.

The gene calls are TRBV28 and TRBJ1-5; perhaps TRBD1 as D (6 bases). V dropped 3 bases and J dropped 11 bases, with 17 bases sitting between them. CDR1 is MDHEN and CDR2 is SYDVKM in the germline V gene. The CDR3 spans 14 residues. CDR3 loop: CASSLRGGALAQHF. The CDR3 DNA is TGTGCCAGCAGTTTGAGGGGGGGGGCACTGGCCCAGCATTTT.

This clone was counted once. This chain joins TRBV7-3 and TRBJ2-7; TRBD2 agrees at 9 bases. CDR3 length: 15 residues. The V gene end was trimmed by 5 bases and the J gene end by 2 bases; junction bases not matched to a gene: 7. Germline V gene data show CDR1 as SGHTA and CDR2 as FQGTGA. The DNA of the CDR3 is TGTGCCAGCAGCCCTGCGGGGGGGGCACCCTACGAGCAGTACTTC. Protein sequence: CASSPAGGAPYEQYF.

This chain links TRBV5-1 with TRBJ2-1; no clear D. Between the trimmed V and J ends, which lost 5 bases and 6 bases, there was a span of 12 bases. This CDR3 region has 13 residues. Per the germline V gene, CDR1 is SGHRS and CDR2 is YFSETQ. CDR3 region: CASSVLATNEQFF. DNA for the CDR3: TGCGCCAGCAGTGTACTCGCTACCAATGAGCAGTTCTTC.

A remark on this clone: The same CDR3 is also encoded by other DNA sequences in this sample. CDR3 nucleotide sequence: TGCGCCAGCAGCTTAGCGGGGGTCGATGAGCAGTTCTTC. Protein product: CASSLAGVDEQFF. The chain has TRBV5-1 and TRBJ2-1, with TRBD2 identical over 8 bases. J gave up 8 bases and V 2 bases, and 3 bases lay outside the gene matches. CDR3 length: 13 amino acids. Germline V gene sequence: CDR1 SGHRS, CDR2 YFSETQ.

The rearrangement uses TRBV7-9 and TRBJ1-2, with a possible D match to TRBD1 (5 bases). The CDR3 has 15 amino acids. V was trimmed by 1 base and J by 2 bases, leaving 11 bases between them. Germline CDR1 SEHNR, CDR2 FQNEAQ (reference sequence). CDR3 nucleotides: TGTGCCAGCAGCTTAGGGCAGGGAGGGAACTATGGCTACACCTTC. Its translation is CASSLGQGGNYGYTF.